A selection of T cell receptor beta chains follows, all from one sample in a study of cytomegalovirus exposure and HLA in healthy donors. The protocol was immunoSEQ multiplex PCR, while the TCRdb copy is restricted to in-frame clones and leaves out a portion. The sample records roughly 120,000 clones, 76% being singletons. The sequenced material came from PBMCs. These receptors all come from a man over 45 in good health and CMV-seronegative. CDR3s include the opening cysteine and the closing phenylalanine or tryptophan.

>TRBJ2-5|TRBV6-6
CASGHLGQQETQYF
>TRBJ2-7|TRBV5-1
CASSLEGGEQYF
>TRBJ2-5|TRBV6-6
CASSQGATQETQYF
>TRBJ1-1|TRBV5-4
CASSGPPGQANTEAFF
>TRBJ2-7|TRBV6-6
CASSRPAQGPSYEQYF
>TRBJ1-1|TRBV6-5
CASSRTRSGTEAFF
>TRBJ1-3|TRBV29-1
CSGDRAGGNTIYF
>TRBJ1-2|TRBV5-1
CASSLRRQIYGYTF
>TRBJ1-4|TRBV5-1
CASNHGGRLEKLFF
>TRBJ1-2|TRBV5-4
CASSSPEGGQGYGYTF
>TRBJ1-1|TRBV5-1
CASGEGAGTEAFF
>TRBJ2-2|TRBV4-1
CASSRPGQGRTGELFF
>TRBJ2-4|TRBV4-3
CASSHAGAPNIQYF
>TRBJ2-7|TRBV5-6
CASRWGTGEYEQYF
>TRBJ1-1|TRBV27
CASSLADWDTEAFF
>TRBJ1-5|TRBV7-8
CASSLYPRTGGKDQPQHF
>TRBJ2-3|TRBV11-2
CASSLDQEDTQYF
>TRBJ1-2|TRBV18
CASSPLDRANYGYTF
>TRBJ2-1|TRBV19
CASRPRAGGAYNEQFF
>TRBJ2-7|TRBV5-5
CASSLYGTHSYEQYF
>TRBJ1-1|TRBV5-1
CASSLGENTEAFF
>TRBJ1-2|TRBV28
CASRFRDAGNYGYTF
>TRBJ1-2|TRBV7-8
CASSPATDKTGGYTF
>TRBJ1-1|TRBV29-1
CSVSDRVGNTEAFF
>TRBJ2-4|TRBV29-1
CSVELAKNIQYF
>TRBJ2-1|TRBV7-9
CASSGLTEYNEQFF
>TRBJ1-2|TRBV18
CASSPRTGQSSDGYTF
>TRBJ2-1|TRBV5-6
CASSGDFGGNEQFF
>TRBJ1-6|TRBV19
CASRIASGNSPLHF
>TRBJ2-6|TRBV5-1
CASSRSSGANVLTF
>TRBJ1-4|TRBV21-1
CASSSRTGGYRTNEKLFF